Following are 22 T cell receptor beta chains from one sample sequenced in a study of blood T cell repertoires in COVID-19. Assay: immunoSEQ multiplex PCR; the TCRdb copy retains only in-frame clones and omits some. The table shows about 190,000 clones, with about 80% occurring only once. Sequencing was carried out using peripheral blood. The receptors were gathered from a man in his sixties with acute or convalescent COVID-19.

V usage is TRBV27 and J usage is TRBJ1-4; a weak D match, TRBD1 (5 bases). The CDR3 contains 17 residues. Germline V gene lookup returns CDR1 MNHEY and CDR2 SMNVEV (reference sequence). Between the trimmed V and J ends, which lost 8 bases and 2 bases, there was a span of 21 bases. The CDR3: CASGGMRGLATNEKLFF. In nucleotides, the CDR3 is TGTGCCAGCGGCGGTATGCGGGGCTTGGCGACTAATGAAAAACTGTTTTTT.

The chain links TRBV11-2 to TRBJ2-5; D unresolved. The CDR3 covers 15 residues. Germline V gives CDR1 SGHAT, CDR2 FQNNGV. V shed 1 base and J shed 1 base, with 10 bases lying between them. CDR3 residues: CASSLVGLAQETQYF. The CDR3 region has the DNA TGTGCCAGCAGCTTAGTGGGTTTAGCCCAAGAGACCCAGTACTTC.

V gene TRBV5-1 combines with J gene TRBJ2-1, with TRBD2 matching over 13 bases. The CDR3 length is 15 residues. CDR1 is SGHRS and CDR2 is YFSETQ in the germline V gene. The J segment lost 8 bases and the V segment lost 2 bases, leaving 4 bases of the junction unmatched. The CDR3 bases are TGCGCCAGCAGCTTAGAAGGACTAGCGGGAGATGAGCAGTTCTTC. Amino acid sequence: CASSLEGLAGDEQFF. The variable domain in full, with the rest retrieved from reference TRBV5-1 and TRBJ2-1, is KAGVTQTPRYLIKTRGQQVTLSCSPISGHRSVSWYQQTPGQGLQFLFEYFSETQRNKGNFPGRFSGRQFSNSRSEMNVSTLELGDSALYLCASSLEGLAGDEQFFGPGTRLTVL.

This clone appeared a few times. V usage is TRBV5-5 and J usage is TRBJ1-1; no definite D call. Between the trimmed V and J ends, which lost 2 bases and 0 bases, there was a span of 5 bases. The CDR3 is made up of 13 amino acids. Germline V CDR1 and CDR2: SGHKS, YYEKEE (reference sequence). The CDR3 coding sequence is TGTGCCAGCAGCTTTAGTGTGAACACTGAAGCTTTCTTT. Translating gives CASSFSVNTEAFF.

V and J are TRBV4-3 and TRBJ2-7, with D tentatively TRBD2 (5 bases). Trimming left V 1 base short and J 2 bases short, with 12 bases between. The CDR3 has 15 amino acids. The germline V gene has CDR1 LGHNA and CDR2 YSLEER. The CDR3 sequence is CASSQGPSSTYEQYF. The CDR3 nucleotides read TGCGCCAGCAGCCAAGGTCCTAGCTCTACCTACGAGCAGTACTTC.

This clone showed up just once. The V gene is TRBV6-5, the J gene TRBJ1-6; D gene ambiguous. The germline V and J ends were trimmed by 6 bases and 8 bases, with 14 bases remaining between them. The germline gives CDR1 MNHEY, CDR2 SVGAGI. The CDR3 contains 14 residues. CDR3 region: CASSGYFIDSPLHF. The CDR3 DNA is TGTGCCAGCAGCGGGTACTTTATTGATTCACCCCTCCACTTT.

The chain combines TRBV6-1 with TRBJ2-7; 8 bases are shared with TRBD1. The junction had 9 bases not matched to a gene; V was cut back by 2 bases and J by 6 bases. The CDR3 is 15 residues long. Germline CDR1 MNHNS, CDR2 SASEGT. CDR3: CASSEIGTGAPEQYF. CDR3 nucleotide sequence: TGTGCCAGCAGTGAAATCGGGACAGGAGCACCCGAGCAGTACTTC.

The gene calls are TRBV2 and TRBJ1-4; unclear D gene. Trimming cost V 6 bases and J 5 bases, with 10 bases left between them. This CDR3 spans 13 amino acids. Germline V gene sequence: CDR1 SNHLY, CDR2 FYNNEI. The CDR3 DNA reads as TGTGCCAGCAGACGTGCGTACAATGAAAAACTGTTTTTT. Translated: CASRRAYNEKLFF.

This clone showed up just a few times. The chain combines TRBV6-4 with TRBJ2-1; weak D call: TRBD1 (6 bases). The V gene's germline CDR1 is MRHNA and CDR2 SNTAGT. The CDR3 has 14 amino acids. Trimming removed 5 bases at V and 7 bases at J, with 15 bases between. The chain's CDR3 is CASSPDRTGNEQFF. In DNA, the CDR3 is TGTGCCAGCAGTCCGGACAGAACCGGTAATGAGCAGTTCTTC.

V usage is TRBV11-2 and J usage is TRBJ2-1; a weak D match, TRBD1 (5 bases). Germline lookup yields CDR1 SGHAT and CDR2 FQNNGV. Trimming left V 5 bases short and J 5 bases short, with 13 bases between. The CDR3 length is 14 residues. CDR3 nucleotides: TGTGCCAGCAGCCCAAACAGGAAACACAATGAGCAGTTCTTC. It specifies CASSPNRKHNEQFF.

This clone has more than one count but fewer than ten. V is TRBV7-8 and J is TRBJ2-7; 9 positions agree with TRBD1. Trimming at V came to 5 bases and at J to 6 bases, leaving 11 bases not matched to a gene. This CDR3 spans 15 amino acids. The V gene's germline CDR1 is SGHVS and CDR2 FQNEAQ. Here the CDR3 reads CASSPRAQGASEQYF. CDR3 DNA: TGTGCCAGCAGCCCACGGGCACAGGGGGCGAGCGAGCAGTACTTC.

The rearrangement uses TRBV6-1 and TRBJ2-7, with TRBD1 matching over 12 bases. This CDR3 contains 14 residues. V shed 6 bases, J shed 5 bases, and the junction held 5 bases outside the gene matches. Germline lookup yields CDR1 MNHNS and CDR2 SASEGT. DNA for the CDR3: TGTGCCAGCAGAAGCGGGACAGGGGGCAACGAGCAGTACTTC. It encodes CASRSGTGGNEQYF.

The CDR3 bases are TGTGCCACCAGTGGCGGGGGGGACAATGAGCAGTTCTTC. It translates to CATSGGGDNEQFF. The chain recombines TRBV24-1 with TRBJ2-1, with 9 bases fitting TRBD2. V lost 5 bases and J lost 5; bases outside the gene matches: 0. The CDR3 covers 13 residues. The germline V gene has CDR1 KGHDR and CDR2 SFDVKD.

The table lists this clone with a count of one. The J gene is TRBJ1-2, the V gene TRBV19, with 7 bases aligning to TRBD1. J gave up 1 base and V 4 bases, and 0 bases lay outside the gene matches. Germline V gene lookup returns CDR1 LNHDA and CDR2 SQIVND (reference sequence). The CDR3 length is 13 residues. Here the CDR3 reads CASSNRGNYGYTF. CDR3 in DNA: TGTGCCAGTAGTAACAGGGGTAACTATGGCTACACCTTC. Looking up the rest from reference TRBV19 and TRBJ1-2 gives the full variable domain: DGGITQSPKYLFRKEGQNVTLSCEQNLNHDAMYWYRQDPGQGLRLIYYSQIVNDFQKGDIAEGYSVSREKKESFPLTVTSAQKNPTAFYLCASSNRGNYGYTFGSGTRLTVV.

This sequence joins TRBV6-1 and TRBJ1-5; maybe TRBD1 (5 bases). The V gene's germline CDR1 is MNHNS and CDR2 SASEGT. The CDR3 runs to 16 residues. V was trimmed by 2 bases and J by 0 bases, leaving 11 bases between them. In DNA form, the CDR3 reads TGTGCCAGCAGTGAAATGACAGCTCATAGCAATCAGCCCCAGCATTTT. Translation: CASSEMTAHSNQPQHF.

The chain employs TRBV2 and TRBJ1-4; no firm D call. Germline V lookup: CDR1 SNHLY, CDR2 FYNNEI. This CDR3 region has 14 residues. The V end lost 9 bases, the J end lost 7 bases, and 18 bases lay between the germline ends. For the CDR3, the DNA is TGTGCCAGTGGTAGGCCAGACGCGGGTGAAAAACTGTTTTTT. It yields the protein CASGRPDAGEKLFF.

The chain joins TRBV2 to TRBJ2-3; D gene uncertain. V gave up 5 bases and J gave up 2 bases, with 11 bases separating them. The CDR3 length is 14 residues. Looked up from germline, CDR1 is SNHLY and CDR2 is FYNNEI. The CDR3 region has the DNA TGTGCCAGCAGTCAACAGACCGACACAGATACGCAGTATTTT. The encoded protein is CASSQQTDTDTQYF.

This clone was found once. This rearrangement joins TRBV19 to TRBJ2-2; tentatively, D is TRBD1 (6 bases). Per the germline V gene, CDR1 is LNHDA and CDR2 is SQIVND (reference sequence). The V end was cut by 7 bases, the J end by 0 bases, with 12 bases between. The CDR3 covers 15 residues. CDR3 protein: CASTVTGTNTGELFF. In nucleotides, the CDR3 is TGTGCCAGTACCGTGACAGGAACGAACACCGGGGAGCTGTTTTTT.

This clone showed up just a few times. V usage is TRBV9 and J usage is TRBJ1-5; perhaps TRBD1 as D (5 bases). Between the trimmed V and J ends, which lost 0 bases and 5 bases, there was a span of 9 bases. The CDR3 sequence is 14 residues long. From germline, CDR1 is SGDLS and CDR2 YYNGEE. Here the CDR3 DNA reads TGTGCCAGCAGCGTAGATACAGGCGATCAGCCCCAGCATTTT. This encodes CASSVDTGDQPQHF.

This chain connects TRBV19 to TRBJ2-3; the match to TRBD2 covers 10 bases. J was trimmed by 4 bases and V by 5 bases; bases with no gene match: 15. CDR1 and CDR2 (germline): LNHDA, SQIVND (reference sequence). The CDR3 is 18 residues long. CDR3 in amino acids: CASSPVLAGDRWADTQYF. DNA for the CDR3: TGTGCCAGTAGTCCCGTCCTAGCGGGAGACAGATGGGCAGATACGCAGTATTTT. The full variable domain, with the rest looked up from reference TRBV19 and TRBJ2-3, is DGGITQSPKYLFRKEGQNVTLSCEQNLNHDAMYWYRQDPGQGLRLIYYSQIVNDFQKGDIAEGYSVSREKKESFPLTVTSAQKNPTAFYLCASSPVLAGDRWADTQYFGPGTRLTVL.

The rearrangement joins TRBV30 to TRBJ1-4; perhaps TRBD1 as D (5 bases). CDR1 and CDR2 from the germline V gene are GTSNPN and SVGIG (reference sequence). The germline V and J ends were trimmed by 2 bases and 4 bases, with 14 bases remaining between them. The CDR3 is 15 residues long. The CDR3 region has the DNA TGTGCCTGGAGTCTATCAGGGATGGGTAATGAAAAACTGTTTTTT. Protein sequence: CAWSLSGMGNEKLFF.

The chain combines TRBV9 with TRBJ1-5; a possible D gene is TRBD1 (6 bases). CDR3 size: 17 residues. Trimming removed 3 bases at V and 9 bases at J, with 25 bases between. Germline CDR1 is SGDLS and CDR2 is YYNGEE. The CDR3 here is CASSAGDTPRLMGPQHF. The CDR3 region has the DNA TGTGCCAGCAGCGCAGGGGACACCCCGAGATTGATGGGGCCCCAGCATTTT.